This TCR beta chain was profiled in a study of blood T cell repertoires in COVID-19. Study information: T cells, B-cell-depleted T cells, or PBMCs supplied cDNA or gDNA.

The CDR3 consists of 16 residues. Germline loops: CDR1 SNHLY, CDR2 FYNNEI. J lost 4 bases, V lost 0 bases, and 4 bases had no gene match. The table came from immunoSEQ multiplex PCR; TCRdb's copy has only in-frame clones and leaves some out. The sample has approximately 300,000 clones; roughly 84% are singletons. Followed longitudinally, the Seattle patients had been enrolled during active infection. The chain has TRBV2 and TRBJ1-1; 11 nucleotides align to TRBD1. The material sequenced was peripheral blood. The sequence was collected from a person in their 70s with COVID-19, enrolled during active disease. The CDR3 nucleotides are TGTGCCAGCAGTGAAGCCTCCGGGACAGGGGGCACTGAAGCTTTCTTT. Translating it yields CASSEASGTGGTEAFF.